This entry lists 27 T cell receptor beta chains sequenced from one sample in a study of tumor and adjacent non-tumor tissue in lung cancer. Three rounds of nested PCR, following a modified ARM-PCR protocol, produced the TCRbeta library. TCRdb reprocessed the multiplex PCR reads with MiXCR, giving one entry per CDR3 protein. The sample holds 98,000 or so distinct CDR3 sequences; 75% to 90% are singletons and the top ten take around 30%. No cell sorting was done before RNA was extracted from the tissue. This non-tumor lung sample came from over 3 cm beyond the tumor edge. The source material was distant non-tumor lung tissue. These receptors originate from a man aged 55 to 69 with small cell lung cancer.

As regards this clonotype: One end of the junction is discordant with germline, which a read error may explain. The CDR3 DNA reads as TGTGCCAGCAGTCAAGAACGAGCGGGAGTGTACGAGCAGTACTTC. Its protein is CASSQERAGVYEQYF. The chain employs TRBV4-2 and TRBJ2-7; 8 nucleotides agree with TRBD2. Germline lookup yields CDR1 LGHNA and CDR2 YNFKEQ. The CDR3 totals 15 residues.

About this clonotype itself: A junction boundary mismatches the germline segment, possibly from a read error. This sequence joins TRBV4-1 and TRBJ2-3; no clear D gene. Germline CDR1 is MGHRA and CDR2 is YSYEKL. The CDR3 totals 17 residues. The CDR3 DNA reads TGTGCCAGCACCCAAGAAAAGATCGTCCGGGGCACAGATACGCAGTATTTT. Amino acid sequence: CASTQEKIVRGTDTQYF.

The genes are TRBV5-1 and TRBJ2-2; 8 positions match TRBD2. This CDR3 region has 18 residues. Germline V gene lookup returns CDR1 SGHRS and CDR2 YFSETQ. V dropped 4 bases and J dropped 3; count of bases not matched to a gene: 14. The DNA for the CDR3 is TGCGCCAGCAGCCTTCTGGCGGGGGGAGCAAGGGACACCGGGGAGCTGTTTTTT. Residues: CASSLLAGGARDTGELFF. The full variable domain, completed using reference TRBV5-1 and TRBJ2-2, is KAGVTQTPRYLIKTRGQQVTLSCSPISGHRSVSWYQQTPGQGLQFLFEYFSETQRNKGNFPGRFSGRQFSNSRSEMNVSTLELGDSALYLCASSLLAGGARDTGELFFGEGSRLTVL.

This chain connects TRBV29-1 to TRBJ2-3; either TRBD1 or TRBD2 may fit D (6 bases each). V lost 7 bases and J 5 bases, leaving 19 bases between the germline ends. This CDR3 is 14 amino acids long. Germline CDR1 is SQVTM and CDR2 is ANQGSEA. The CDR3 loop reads CSGIRGTAQDTQYF. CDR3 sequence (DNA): TGCAGCGGGATTAGGGGGACTGCACAAGATACGCAGTATTTT.

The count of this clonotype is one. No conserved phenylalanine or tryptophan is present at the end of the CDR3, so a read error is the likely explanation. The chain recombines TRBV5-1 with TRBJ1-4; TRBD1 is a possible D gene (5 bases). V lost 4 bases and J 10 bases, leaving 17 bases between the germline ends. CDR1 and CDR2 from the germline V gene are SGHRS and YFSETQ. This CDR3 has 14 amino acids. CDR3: CASSQGQGYGKLFH. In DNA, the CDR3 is TGCGCCAGCAGCCAAGGACAAGGGTACGGAAAACTGTTTCAT.

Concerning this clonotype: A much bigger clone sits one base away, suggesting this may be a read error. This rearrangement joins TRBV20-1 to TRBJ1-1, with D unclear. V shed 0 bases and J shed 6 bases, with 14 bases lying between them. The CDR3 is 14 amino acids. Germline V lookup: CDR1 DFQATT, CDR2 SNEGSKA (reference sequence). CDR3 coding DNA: TGCAGTGCTAGAGAGTCGATAGGGTACCCTGAAGCTTTCTTT. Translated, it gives CSARESIGYPEAFF.

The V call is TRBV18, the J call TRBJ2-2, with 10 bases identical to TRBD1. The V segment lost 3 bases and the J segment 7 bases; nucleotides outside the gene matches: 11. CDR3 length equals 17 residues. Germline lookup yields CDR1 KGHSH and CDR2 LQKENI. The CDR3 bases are TGTGCCAGCTCACCGGACCCGGGACAGGGGTCGAGCGGGGAGCTGTTTTTT. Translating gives CASSPDPGQGSSGELFF.

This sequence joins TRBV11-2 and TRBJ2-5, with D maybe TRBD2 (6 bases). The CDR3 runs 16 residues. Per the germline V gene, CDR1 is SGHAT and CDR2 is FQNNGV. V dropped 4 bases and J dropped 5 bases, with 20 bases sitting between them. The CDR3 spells CASSSLVLAAGETQYF. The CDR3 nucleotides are TGTGCCAGCAGCTCCCTGGTATTAGCGGCAGGTGAGACCCAGTACTTC.

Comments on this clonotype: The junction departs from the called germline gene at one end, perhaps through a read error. The CDR3 sequence is CAGSFDSYYEQFF. The CDR3 DNA sequence: TGTGCCGGCAGTTTTGACAGTTACTATGAGCAGTTCTTC. This sequence joins TRBV12-3 or TRBV12-4 and TRBJ2-1; perhaps TRBD1 as D (5 bases). The CDR3 is made up of 13 amino acids.

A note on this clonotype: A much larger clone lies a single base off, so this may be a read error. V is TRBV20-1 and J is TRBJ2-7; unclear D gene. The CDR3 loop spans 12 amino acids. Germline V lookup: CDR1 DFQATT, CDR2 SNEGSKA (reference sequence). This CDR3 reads CSPRGQNYEQYF. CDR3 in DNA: TGCAGTCCTAGAGGCCAAAACTACGAGCAGTACTTC.

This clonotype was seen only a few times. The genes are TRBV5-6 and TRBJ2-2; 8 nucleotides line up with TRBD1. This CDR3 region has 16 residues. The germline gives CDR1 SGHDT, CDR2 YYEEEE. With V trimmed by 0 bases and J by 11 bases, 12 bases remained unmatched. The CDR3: CASSLGAGGVVGELFF. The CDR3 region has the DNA TGTGCCAGCAGCTTGGGGGCAGGGGGCGTGGTCGGTGAGCTGTTTTTT.

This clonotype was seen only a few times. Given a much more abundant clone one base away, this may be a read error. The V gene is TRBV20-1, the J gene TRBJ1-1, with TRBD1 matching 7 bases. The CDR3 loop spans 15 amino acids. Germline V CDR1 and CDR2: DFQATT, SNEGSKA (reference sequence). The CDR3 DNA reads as TGCAATGCTAGAGACCAGACAGGGCTGAGGCCTGAAGCTTTCTTT. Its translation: CNARDQTGLRPEAFF.

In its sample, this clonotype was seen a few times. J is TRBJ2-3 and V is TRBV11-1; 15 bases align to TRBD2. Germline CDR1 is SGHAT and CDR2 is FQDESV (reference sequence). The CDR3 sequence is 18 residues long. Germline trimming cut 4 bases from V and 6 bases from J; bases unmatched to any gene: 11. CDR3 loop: CASSSGLAGGPVVDTQYF. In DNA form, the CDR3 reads TGTGCCAGCAGCTCAGGACTAGCGGGAGGGCCGGTGGTGGATACGCAGTATTTT.

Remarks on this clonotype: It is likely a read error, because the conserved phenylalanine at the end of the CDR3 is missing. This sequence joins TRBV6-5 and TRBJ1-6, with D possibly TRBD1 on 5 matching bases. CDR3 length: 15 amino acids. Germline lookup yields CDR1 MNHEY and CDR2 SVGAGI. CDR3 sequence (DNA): TGTGCCAGTACCCGCCGGGGGGTGGGGGGATCACCACTCCACTCT. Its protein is CASTRRGVGGSPLHS.

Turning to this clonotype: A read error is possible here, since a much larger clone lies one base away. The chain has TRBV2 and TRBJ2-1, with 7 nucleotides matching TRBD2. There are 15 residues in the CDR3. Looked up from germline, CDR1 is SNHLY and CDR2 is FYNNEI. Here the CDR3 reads CASGAREPLYIEQFF. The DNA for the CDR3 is TGTGCCAGCGGGGCGCGGGAGCCACTCTACATTGAGCAGTTCTTC.

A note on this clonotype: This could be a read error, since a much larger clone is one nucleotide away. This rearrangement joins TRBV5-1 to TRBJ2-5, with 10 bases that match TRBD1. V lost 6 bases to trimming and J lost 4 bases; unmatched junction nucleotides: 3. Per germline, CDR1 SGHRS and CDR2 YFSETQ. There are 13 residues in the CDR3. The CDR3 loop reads CASIWTGGETQYF. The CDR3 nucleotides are TGCGCCAGCATCTGGACAGGGGGAGAGACCCAGTACTTC.

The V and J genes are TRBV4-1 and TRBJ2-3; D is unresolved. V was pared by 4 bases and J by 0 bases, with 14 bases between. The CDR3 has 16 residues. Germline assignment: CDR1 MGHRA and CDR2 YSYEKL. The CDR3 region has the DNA TGCGCCAGCAGCCGAGCGACCTTCCAGAGCACAGATACGCAGTATTTT. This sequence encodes CASSRATFQSTDTQYF.

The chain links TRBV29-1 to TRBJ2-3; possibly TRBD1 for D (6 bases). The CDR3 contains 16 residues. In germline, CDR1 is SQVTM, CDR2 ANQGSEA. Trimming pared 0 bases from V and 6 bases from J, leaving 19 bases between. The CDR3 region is CSVEDRYRVLLDTQYF. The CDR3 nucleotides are TGCAGCGTTGAAGATCGGTACAGGGTTCTCCTTGATACGCAGTATTTT.

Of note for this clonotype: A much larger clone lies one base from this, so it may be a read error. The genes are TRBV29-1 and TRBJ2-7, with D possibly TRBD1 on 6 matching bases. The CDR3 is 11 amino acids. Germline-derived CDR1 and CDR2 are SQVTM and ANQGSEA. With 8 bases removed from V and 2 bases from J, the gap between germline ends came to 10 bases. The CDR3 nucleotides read TGCAGCACCCGGGACACCTACGAGCAGTACTTC. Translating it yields CSTRDTYEQYF.

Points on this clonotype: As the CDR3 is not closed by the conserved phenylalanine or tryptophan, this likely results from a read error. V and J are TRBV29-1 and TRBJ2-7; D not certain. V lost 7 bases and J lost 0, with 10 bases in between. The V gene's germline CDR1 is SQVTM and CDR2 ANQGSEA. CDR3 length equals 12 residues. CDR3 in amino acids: CSARDTSYEQYH. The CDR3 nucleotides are TGCAGCGCCCGCGACACCTCCTACGAGCAGTACCAC.

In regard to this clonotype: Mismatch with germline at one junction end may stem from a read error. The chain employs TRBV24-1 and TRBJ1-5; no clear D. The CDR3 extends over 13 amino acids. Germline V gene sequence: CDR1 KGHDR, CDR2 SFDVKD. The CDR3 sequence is CVTSDFEGQSQHF. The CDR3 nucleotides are TGTGTCACCAGTGACTTTGAAGGGCAGTCCCAGCATTTT.

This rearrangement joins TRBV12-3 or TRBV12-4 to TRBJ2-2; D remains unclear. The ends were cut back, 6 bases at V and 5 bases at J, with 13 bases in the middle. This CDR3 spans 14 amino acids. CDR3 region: CASSYTQITGELFF. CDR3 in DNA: TGTGCCAGCAGCTATACTCAGATAACCGGGGAGCTGTTTTTT.

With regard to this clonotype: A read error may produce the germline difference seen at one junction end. CDR3 protein: CSTNRDNEDTRYF. The CDR3 DNA reads TGCAGCACCAACCGGGATAACGAAGATACGCGGTATTTT. The chain combines TRBV29-1 with TRBJ2-3; D may be TRBD2 (5 bases). Germline V gene data show CDR1 as SQVTM and CDR2 as ANQGSEA. This CDR3 region has 13 residues.

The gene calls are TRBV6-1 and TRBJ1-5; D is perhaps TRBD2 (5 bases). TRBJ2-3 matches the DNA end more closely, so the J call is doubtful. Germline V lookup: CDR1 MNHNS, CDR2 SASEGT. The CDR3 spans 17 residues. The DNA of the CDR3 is TGTGCCAGCAGTGAAGCGGTCGGACTTGGGTCCAATCAGCCCCAGTATTTT. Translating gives CASSEAVGLGSNQPQYF.

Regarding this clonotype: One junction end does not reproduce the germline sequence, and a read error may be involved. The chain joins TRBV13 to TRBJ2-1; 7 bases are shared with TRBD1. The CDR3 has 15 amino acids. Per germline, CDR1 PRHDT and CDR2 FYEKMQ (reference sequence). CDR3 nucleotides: TGTGTCAGCAGCTCTAGTCGAGGGGGCGATGGTGAGCAATTCTTC. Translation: CVSSSSRGGDGEQFF.

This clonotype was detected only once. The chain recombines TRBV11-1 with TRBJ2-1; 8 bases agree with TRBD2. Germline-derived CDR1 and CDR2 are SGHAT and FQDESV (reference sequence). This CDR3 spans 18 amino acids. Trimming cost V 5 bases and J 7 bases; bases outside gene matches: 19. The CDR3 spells CASSLESRTSWSGNEQFF. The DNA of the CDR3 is TGTGCCAGCAGCCTAGAATCGAGGACTAGCTGGAGTGGTAATGAGCAGTTCTTC.

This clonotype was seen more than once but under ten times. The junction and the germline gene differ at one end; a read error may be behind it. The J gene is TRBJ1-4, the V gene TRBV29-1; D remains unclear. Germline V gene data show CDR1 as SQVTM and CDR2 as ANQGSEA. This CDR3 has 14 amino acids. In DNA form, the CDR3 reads TGCAGCGTTGTATCGGACGGAACTAATGGAAAACTGTTTTTT. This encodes CSVVSDGTNGKLFF.